A single sample gave rise to the 18 T cell receptor beta chains below, sequenced in a study of blood T cell repertoires in COVID-19. Profiling relied on immunoSEQ multiplex PCR, and the TCRdb table lists in-frame clones only, not all of them. This sample has about 400,000 clones, with 88% found just once. Sequencing was done on a sample of PBMCs or T cells enriched from blood (not recorded which). The receptors originated from a woman aged 40 to 50 with acute COVID-19.

The J gene is TRBJ2-7, the V gene TRBV10-1, with a possible D match to TRBD2 (6 bases). Germline V lookup: CDR1 WNHNN, CDR2 SYGVQD (reference sequence). The ends were cut back, 0 bases at V and 5 bases at J, with 14 bases in the middle. The length of the CDR3 is 15 residues. For the CDR3, the DNA is TGCGCCAGCAGTGAGTCGGCGGGACCTAGTGACGAGCAGTACTTC. As protein: CASSESAGPSDEQYF.

A note on this clone: Within the sample, other DNA sequences also encode this same CDR3. CDR3 DNA sequence: TGTGCCAGCAGCGTAGGGGTAGCGGGGGGGCCAGAGACCCAGTACTTC. It codes for CASSVGVAGGPETQYF. This rearrangement joins TRBV9 to TRBJ2-5; TRBD2 agrees at 11 bases. Germline CDR1 SGDLS, CDR2 YYNGEE. This CDR3 spans 16 amino acids. The J segment lost 4 bases and the V segment lost 0 bases, leaving 5 bases of the junction unmatched.

The chain employs TRBV29-1 and TRBJ1-1; TRBD1 matches at 9 bases. There are 12 residues in the CDR3. V lost 7 bases, J lost 6 bases, and 6 bases stayed unmatched. Germline V gene sequence: CDR1 SQVTM, CDR2 ANQGSEA. The CDR3 is CSGVQGAAEAFF. The CDR3 DNA sequence: TGCAGCGGTGTACAGGGGGCGGCTGAAGCTTTCTTT.

The chain joins TRBV11-2 to TRBJ2-5, with 9 nucleotides matching TRBD1. V lost 1 base to trimming and J lost 1 base; unmatched junction nucleotides: 1. Germline V gene data show CDR1 as SGHAT and CDR2 as FQNNGV. This CDR3 has 15 residues. DNA of the CDR3: TGTGCCAGCAGCTTAGGGACAGGGGTCCAAGAGACCCAGTACTTC. Translated: CASSLGTGVQETQYF.

V is TRBV5-1 and J is TRBJ2-5; 8 nucleotides align to TRBD2. The CDR3 is 15 amino acids. The germline gives CDR1 SGHRS, CDR2 YFSETQ. The junction had 9 bases not matched to a gene; V was cut back by 8 bases and J by 0 bases. As DNA, the CDR3 is TGCGCCAGTACAAAAATCGGGGGGGACCAAGAGACCCAGTACTTC. This translates into CASTKIGGDQETQYF.

The chain employs TRBV14 and TRBJ1-5; 7 bases fit TRBD1. In germline, CDR1 is SGHDN, CDR2 FVKESK. Trimming at V came to 4 bases and at J to 2 bases, leaving 11 bases not matched to a gene. This CDR3 contains 17 residues. In DNA, the CDR3 is TGTGCCAGCAGCCCCCAGACAGGGAGGACTGGCAATCAGCCCCAGCATTTT. This sequence encodes CASSPQTGRTGNQPQHF.

V and J are TRBV7-2 and TRBJ1-2; possible D gene TRBD1, 5 bases. Trimming removed 6 bases at V and 6 bases at J, with 23 bases between. In germline, CDR1 is SGHTA, CDR2 FQGNSA. The CDR3 length is 16 residues. The CDR3 nucleotides read TGTGCCAGCAGTTTGGGGCCAAGGGATGAGTTCGATGGCTACACCTTC. Translating it yields CASSLGPRDEFDGYTF.

The rearrangement links TRBV5-5 to TRBJ1-3; D perhaps matches TRBD1 (6 bases). The germline V gene encodes CDR1 SGHKS and CDR2 YYEKEE (reference sequence). The length of the CDR3 is 17 residues. The V end lost 2 bases, the J end lost 2 bases, and 17 bases lay between the germline ends. The CDR3 DNA sequence: TGTGCCAGCAGCTTACAACGGGGGGCGAAGGCTGGAAACACCATATATTTT. Translating gives CASSLQRGAKAGNTIYF.

The CDR3 here is CASSYSFGGGRNEQYF. The CDR3, as DNA: TGTGCCAGCAGTTACTCCTTTGGGGGGGGTCGTAACGAGCAGTACTTC. The rearrangement links TRBV6-5 to TRBJ2-7; TRBD2 agrees at 7 bases. V was clipped by 0 bases and J by 5 bases; unmatched bases: 10. The CDR3 totals 16 residues. Germline V gives CDR1 MNHEY, CDR2 SVGAGI.

V is TRBV11-3 and J is TRBJ1-2; a weak D match, TRBD1 (5 bases). The CDR3 is made up of 15 amino acids. Germline V gene sequence: CDR1 SGHNT, CDR2 YENEEA. The germline V and J ends were trimmed by 2 bases and 8 bases, with 18 bases remaining between them. The CDR3 is CASSLLGQVIVGYTF. CDR3 nucleotides: TGTGCCAGCAGCTTACTGGGGCAGGTGATTGTCGGCTACACCTTC.

This clone was picked up one time. The CDR3 sequence is CASSLQSGGPLDTQYF. The CDR3 DNA sequence: TGTGCCAGCAGCTTACAGTCGGGGGGGCCGTTAGATACGCAGTATTTT. The rearrangement uses TRBV7-9 and TRBJ2-3; 8 bases align to TRBD2. Looked up from germline, CDR1 is SEHNR and CDR2 is FQNEAQ (reference sequence). V dropped 2 bases and J dropped 5; count of bases not matched to a gene: 9. The CDR3 has 16 amino acids.

As concerns this clone: This same CDR3 is encoded by further DNA sequences in the sample. This chain connects TRBV5-1 to TRBJ2-7; TRBD1 might be the D (6 bases). CDR1 SGHRS and CDR2 YFSETQ come from the germline V gene. The CDR3 is made up of 14 amino acids. With 0 bases removed from V and 1 base from J, the gap between germline ends came to 8 bases. In nucleotides, the CDR3 is TGCGCCAGCAGCTTGGGGGGGCAGTCCTACGAGCAGTACTTC. Translation: CASSLGGQSYEQYF.

This chain joins TRBV27 and TRBJ1-6; 7 bases agree with TRBD1. Per germline, CDR1 MNHEY and CDR2 SMNVEV (reference sequence). With V trimmed by 6 bases and J by 5 bases, 4 bases remained unmatched. The CDR3 runs to 14 residues. The CDR3 DNA reads TGTGCCAGCAGCCCCACAGGGGATAATTCACCCCTCCACTTT. This encodes CASSPTGDNSPLHF.

V and J are TRBV19 and TRBJ1-4, with 8 bases identical to TRBD1. V shed 6 bases and J 5 bases; nucleotides not matched to a gene: 5. CDR3 size: 14 residues. The germline V gene encodes CDR1 LNHDA and CDR2 SQIVND (reference sequence). In nucleotides, the CDR3 is TGTGCCAGTAGCCGGGACAGGCTGAATGAAAAACTGTTTTTT. Protein product: CASSRDRLNEKLFF.

The V gene is TRBV5-1, the J gene TRBJ2-7; tentative D call: TRBD1 (5 bases). Germline V gene data show CDR1 as SGHRS and CDR2 as YFSETQ. There are 14 residues in the CDR3. The ends were cut back, 1 base at V and 3 bases at J, with 11 bases in the middle. The CDR3 is CASSLSPGFYEQYF. The CDR3 nucleotides are TGCGCCAGCAGCTTGTCGCCAGGGTTCTACGAGCAGTACTTC.

This clone was observed a few times. V and J are TRBV10-1 and TRBJ2-2; TRBD1 might be the D (6 bases). CDR3 length: 17 amino acids. Trimming removed 7 bases at V and 2 bases at J, with 20 bases between. Germline CDR1 is WNHNN and CDR2 is SYGVQD (reference sequence). The DNA of the CDR3 is TGCGCCAGCAATTTGACTGTTCCAGGGGTTAACACCGGGGAGCTGTTTTTT. Translation gives CASNLTVPGVNTGELFF.

The rearrangement links TRBV12-3 or TRBV12-4 to TRBJ1-4, with 7 bases identical to TRBD1. CDR3 size: 13 residues. The junction had 6 bases not matched to a gene; V was cut back by 8 bases and J by 6 bases. The CDR3 DNA follows: TGTGCCAGCGGGGCGGGACAGCATGAAAAACTGTTTTTT. Translated, it gives CASGAGQHEKLFF.

In the case of this clone: Other DNA sequences of this sample code for an identical CDR3. The V gene is TRBV15, the J gene TRBJ2-7, with 7 bases aligning to TRBD1. Trimming at V came to 0 bases and at J to 4 bases, leaving 3 bases not matched to a gene. Germline V gene sequence: CDR1 LNHNV, CDR2 YYDKDF (reference sequence). The CDR3 length is 14 residues. As DNA, the CDR3 is TGTGCCACCAGCAGAGACAGGGGGTTGTACGAGCAGTACTTC. This codes for CATSRDRGLYEQYF. The whole variable domain, filled in from reference TRBV15 and TRBJ2-7, reads DAMVIQNPRYQVTQFGKPVTLSCSQTLNHNVMYWYQQKSSQAPKLLFHYYDKDFNNEADTPDNFQSRRPNTSFCFLDIRSPGLGDTAMYLCATSRDRGLYEQYFGPGTRLTVT.